This TCR beta chain appears in the sequencing data of a study of CD8+CD57+ T cells in acquired aplastic anemia. Findings and limits, study-wide: About 28 sequences, all CD8+ CDR3, were shared between patients and controls.

V was cut by 1 base and J by 3 bases, with 8 bases left in between. Germline CDR1 reads DFQATT; CDR2 reads SNEGSKA (reference sequence). This CDR3 spans 13 amino acids. The template for TCR beta VDJ and CDR3 sequence profiling was genomic DNA. TCRdb independently ran MiXCR on the reads; one entry per CDR3 protein. Of approximately 170,000 distinct CDR3 sequences detected, about 60% appear once; the ten largest clones hold under 60%. As to this clonotype: Its cognate antigen is unknown.

This chain connects TRBV20-1 to TRBJ2-3; D gene unclear. The receptor's source is a human donor in good health. The specimen was sorted CD4+, CD8+, or CD8+CD57+ T cells (not recorded which) from PBMCs. The DNA for the CDR3 is TGCAGTGCTAGAGCCCTAGATACAGATACGCAGTATTTT. Amino acids: CSARALDTDTQYF.